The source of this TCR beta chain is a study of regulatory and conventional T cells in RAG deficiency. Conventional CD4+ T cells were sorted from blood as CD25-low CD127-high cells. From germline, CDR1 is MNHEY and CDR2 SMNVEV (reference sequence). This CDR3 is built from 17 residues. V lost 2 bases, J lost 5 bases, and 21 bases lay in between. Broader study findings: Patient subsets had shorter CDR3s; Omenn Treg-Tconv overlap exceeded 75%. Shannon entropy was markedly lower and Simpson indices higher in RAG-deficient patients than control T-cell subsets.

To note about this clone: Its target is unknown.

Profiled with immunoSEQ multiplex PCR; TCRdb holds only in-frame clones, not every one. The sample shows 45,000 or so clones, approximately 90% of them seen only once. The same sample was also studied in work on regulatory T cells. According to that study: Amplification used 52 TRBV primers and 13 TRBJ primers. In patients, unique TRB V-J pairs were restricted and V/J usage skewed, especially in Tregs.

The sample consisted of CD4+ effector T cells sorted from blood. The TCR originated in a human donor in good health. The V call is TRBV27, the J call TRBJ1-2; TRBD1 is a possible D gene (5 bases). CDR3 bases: TGTGCCAGCAGTTTACGGGGGACGCCAATTGGTGATTATGGCTACACCTTC. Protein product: CASSLRGTPIGDYGYTF.